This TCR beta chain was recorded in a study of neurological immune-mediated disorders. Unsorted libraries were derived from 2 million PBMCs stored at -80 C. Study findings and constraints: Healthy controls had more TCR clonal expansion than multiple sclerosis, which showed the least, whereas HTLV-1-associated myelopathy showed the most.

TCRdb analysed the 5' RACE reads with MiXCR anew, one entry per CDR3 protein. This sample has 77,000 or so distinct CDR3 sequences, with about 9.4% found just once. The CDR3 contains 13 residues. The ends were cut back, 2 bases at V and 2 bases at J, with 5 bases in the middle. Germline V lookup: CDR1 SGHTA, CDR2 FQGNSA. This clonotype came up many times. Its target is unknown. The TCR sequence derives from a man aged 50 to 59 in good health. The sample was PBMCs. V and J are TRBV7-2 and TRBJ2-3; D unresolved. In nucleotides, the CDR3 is TGTGCCAGCAGCTTACCAAACACAGATACGCAGTATTTT. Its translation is CASSLPNTDTQYF. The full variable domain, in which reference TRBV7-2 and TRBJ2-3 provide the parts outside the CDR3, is GAGVSQSPSNKVTEKGKDVELRCDPISGHTALYWYRQSLGQGLEFLIYFQGNSAPDKSGLPSDRFSAERTGGSVSTLTIQRTQQEDSAVYLCASSLPNTDTQYFGPGTRLTVL.